A selection of T cell receptor beta chains follows, all from one sample in a study of memory CD4+ T cells and cytomegalovirus serostatus. Sequenced by immunoSEQ multiplex PCR; TCRdb stores in-frame clones only, minus some. The top ten hold approximately 1.5% of the sample, which has over 50,000 clones, around 78% seen once. What was sequenced was memory CD4+ T cells from blood. These TCRs come from an adult in good health and CMV-seronegative. The CDR3 runs from the conserved cysteine through the conserved F or W. The order of the fields is V gene, J gene, clone size, D gene, CDR3 DNA, CDR3 protein. A D gene is named only where the DNA matches it firmly. Some rows mark clone size as missing; the rest say once, few, many or name a class of expanded clone.

v_gene: TRBV6-5
j_gene: TRBJ1-2
abundance: NA
d_gene: NA
CDR3nt: TGTGCCAGCAGTATAATGTCAAACTATGGCTACACCTTC
CDR3aa: CASSIMSNYGYTF

v_gene: TRBV6-5
j_gene: TRBJ2-2
abundance: NA
d_gene: NA
CDR3nt: TGTGCCAGCAGTACTGGGGGGCAAAACACCGGGGAGCTGTTTTTT
CDR3aa: CASSTGGQNTGELFF

v_gene: TRBV5-1
j_gene: TRBJ2-7
abundance: NA
d_gene: TRBD1
CDR3nt: TGCGCCAGCAGCCTGTCGGGGACAGGGACTTACGAGCAGTACTTC
CDR3aa: CASSLSGTGTYEQYF

v_gene: TRBV4-2
j_gene: TRBJ1-2
abundance: NA
d_gene: TRBD1
CDR3nt: TGTGCCAGCAGCCATGTGGGAGGAGGGGGCGGGGATGGCTACACCTTC
CDR3aa: CASSHVGGGGGDGYTF

v_gene: TRBV2
j_gene: TRBJ2-1
abundance: NA
d_gene: NA
CDR3nt: TGTGCCAGCAGGGCCCGAGACGAGCAGTTCTTC
CDR3aa: CASRARDEQFF

v_gene: TRBV10-3
j_gene: TRBJ2-7
abundance: NA
d_gene: NA
CDR3nt: TGTGCCATCAGTGACCGGGACGGAACCTACGAGCAGTACTTC
CDR3aa: CAISDRDGTYEQYF

v_gene: TRBV6-1
j_gene: TRBJ2-5
abundance: once
d_gene: NA
CDR3nt: TGTGCCAGCAGTGAAATGTCCTCAGAGACCCAGTACTTC
CDR3aa: CASSEMSSETQYF

v_gene: TRBV30
j_gene: TRBJ2-1
abundance: NA
d_gene: TRBD2
CDR3nt: TGTGCCGGCGAGGGGACTAGCGGGGGTTACAATGAGCAGTTCTTC
CDR3aa: CAGEGTSGGYNEQFF

v_gene: TRBV19
j_gene: TRBJ1-5
abundance: NA
d_gene: NA
CDR3nt: TGTGCCAGTAGTCCGGGTCACAATCAGCCCCAGCATTTT
CDR3aa: CASSPGHNQPQHF

v_gene: TRBV25-1
j_gene: TRBJ2-1
abundance: NA
d_gene: TRBD1
CDR3nt: TGTGCCAGCAGTGAATATTCGGGGACGACAGGGGGCCACAATGAGCAGTTCTTC
CDR3aa: CASSEYSGTTGGHNEQFF

v_gene: TRBV27
j_gene: TRBJ2-7
abundance: once
d_gene: TRBD1
CDR3nt: TGTGCCAGCAGCACGACCGCCCGGCAGGGGGTCCACGAGCAGTACTTC
CDR3aa: CASSTTARQGVHEQYF

v_gene: TRBV28
j_gene: TRBJ2-1
abundance: NA
d_gene: TRBD1
CDR3nt: TGTGCCAGCAGTTTAAACAGGGGGTACTACAATGAGCAGTTCTTC
CDR3aa: CASSLNRGYYNEQFF

v_gene: TRBV20-1
j_gene: TRBJ1-1
abundance: NA
d_gene: NA
CDR3nt: TGCAGTGCCAAAGGCCCAGTAGAAGCTTTCTTT
CDR3aa: CSAKGPVEAFF